This T cell receptor beta chain was documented in a study of early stage breast cancer tumors. The wider study: Of fewer than 20 invasive breast tumors, around 13 were hormone receptor-positive, HER2-negative. Samples were sequenced at about 10-fold average coverage. The ER+/PR+/HER2- tumors included 7 to 9 ductal and a few lobular carcinomas.

Data came from immunoSEQ multiplex PCR; TCRdb stores just in-frame clones and leaves some out. Here the sample spans around 30,000 clones, roughly four fifths being singletons. The CDR3 is made up of 19 amino acids. V lost 4 bases, J lost 7 bases, and 17 bases stayed unmatched. Germline V lookup: CDR1 SGHDT, CDR2 YYEEEE. The source material was breast tumor tissue. The chain carries TRBV5-6 and TRBJ1-4; the match to TRBD1 covers 12 bases. This receptor was obtained from a person aged 30-39 years with breast cancer. As DNA, the CDR3 is TGTGCCAGCAGCGCTGCCGAACCGGGACAGGGGGCCTACGGTGAAAAACTGTTTTTT. Translation: CASSAAEPGQGAYGEKLFF.